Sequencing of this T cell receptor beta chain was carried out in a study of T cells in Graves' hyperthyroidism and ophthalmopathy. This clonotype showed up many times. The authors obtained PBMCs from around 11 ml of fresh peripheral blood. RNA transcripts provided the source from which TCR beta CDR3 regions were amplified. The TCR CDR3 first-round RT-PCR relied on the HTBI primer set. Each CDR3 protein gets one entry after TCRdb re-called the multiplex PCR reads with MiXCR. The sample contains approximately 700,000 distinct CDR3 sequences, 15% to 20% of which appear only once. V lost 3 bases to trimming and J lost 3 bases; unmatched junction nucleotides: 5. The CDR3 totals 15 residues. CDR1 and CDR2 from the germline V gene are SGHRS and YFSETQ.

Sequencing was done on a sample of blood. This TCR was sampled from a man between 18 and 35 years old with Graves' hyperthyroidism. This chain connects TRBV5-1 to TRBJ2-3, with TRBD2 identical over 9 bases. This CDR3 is CASSSPSGRTDTQYF. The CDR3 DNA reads TGCGCCAGCAGCTCTCCCAGCGGGAGGACAGATACGCAGTATTTT.